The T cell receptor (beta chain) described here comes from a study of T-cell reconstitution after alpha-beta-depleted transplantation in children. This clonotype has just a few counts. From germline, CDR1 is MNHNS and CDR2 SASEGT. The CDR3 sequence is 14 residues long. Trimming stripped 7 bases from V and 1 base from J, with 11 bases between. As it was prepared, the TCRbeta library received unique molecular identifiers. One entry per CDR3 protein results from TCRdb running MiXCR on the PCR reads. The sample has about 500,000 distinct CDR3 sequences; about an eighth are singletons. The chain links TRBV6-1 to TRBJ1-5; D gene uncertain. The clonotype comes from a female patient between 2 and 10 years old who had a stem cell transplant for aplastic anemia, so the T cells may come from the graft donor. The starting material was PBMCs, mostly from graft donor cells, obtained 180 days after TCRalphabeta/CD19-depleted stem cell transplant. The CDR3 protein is CASKRHSSNQPQHF. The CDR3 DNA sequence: TGTGCCAGCAAGCGACATTCGAGCAATCAGCCCCAGCATTTT.